The 25 T cell receptor beta chains below come from one sample, sequenced in a study of blood T cells in healthy people across ages. A second PCR, run for about 7 to 11 cycles, used a sample-barcoded 5' primer plus a J-beta primer mix. TCRdb re-called the 5' RACE reads with MiXCR, one entry per CDR3 protein. The sample lists about 510,000 distinct CDR3 sequences, about 27% seen once, with over 3.5% in the top ten. The data were also submitted as part of a second study, on T cells of mothers and their children.

Material: blood. The receptors stem from a boy aged 2 to 10 in good health.

The chain employs TRBV20-1 and TRBJ2-5; D unclear. The CDR3 consists of 13 residues. The V end lost 3 bases, the J end lost 0 bases, and 8 bases lay between the germline ends. From germline, CDR1 is DFQATT and CDR2 SNEGSKA (reference sequence). CDR3 nucleotides: TGCAGTGCTAGCATCCCGTACCAAGAGACCCAGTACTTC. Translated: CSASIPYQETQYF.

In this sample, this clonotype turned up a few times. This chain links TRBV6-7 with TRBJ1-2; the D gene is possibly TRBD1 (5 bases). TRBV6-7 is an ORF, with its function uncertain. The CDR3 covers 12 residues. The V end lost 6 bases, the J end lost 7 bases, and 12 bases lay between the germline ends. The CDR3 DNA reads TGTGCCAGCAGGATACAGGCGGGTGGCTACACCTTC. As protein: CASRIQAGGYTF.

The chain employs TRBV4-3 and TRBJ2-3, with 9 bases lining up with TRBD2. CDR1 LGHNA and CDR2 YSLEER come from the germline V gene. J lost 1 base, V lost 0 bases, and 8 bases had no gene match. The CDR3 runs to 18 residues. This CDR3 reads CASSQDLSSGVGTDTQYF. The CDR3 region has the DNA TGCGCCAGCAGCCAAGATCTGTCTAGCGGGGTGGGCACAGATACGCAGTATTTT.

The gene calls are TRBV27 and TRBJ2-7, with D possibly TRBD1 on 6 matching bases. V was pared by 7 bases and J by 5 bases, with 18 bases between. Germline lookup yields CDR1 MNHEY and CDR2 SMNVEV (reference sequence). The length of the CDR3 is 14 residues. CDR3 loop: CASKGVREAHEQYF. CDR3 DNA sequence: TGTGCCAGCAAGGGGGTCAGGGAAGCCCACGAGCAGTACTTC.

The sample holds a few counts of this clonotype. Given a much more abundant clone one base away, this may be a read error. The chain links TRBV27 to TRBJ2-7, with D perhaps being TRBD1 or TRBD2 (6 bases each). Germline CDR1 is MNHEY and CDR2 is SMNVEV (reference sequence). The CDR3 has 14 residues. The V gene lost 7 bases and the J gene lost 3 bases, with 16 bases spanning the gap. This chain's CDR3 is CASKEYRDFYEQYF. In DNA, the CDR3 is TGTGCCAGCAAAGAATACAGGGACTTCTACGAGCAGTACTTC.

The chain combines TRBV7-2 with TRBJ2-1; TRBD2 agrees at 13 bases. The germline V gene encodes CDR1 SGHTA and CDR2 FQGNSA. Trimming cost V 2 bases and J 7 bases; bases outside gene matches: 8. The CDR3 sequence is 17 residues long. The DNA for the CDR3 is TGTGCCAGCAGCTTATGGACTAGCGGGAGTAAGAGGAATGAGCAGTTCTTC. Its translation is CASSLWTSGSKRNEQFF. Based on the CDR3 plus reference TRBV7-2 and TRBJ2-1, the full variable domain is GAGVSQSPSNKVTEKGKDVELRCDPISGHTALYWYRQSLGQGLEFLIYFQGNSAPDKSGLPSDRFSAERTGGSVSTLTIQRTQQEDSAVYLCASSLWTSGSKRNEQFFGPGTRLTVL.

The chain recombines TRBV19 with TRBJ2-6; a possible D gene is TRBD2 (6 bases). The V end was cut by 2 bases, the J end by 2 bases, with 16 bases between. The CDR3 is made up of 18 amino acids. From germline, CDR1 is LNHDA and CDR2 SQIVND (reference sequence). CDR3 coding DNA: TGTGCCAGTAGTATAATCGGGGGTCTCTACCCTGGGGCCAACGTCCTGACTTTC. It yields the protein CASSIIGGLYPGANVLTF.

The genes are TRBV2 and TRBJ2-5; the D gene is possibly TRBD1 (6 bases). The V end lost 8 bases, the J end lost 5 bases, and 9 bases lay between the germline ends. The CDR3 is 11 residues long. Germline V lookup: CDR1 SNHLY, CDR2 FYNNEI. For the CDR3, the DNA is TGTGCCAGCCAAACAGGGGAGACCCAGTACTTC. The encoded protein is CASQTGETQYF.

This clonotype was observed a few times. The J gene is TRBJ2-7, the V gene TRBV5-1; 7 bases are shared with TRBD1. Germline V CDR1 and CDR2: SGHRS, YFSETQ. CDR3 length: 13 amino acids. Trimming removed 6 bases from V and 0 bases from J; junction bases left unmatched: 3. The CDR3 DNA sequence: TGCGCCAGCACCCAGGGGGTCTCCTACGAGCAGTACTTC. Its translation is CASTQGVSYEQYF.

This chain's CDR3 is CASRTGGGDEQYF. The CDR3 region has the DNA TGTGCCAGCAGAACGGGAGGGGGCGACGAGCAGTACTTC. The chain uses TRBV6-6 and TRBJ2-1, with D possibly matching TRBD2 (8 bases). The better agreement between TRBJ2-7 and the DNA end casts doubt on the J call. CDR3 length equals 13 residues. CDR1 is MNHNY and CDR2 is SVGAGI in the germline V gene (reference sequence).

The sample holds a few counts of this clonotype. The chain recombines TRBV29-1 with TRBJ2-7, with 8 positions matching TRBD2. The CDR3 spans 17 residues. The ends lost 5 bases at V and 0 bases at J; junction bases unmatched: 15. The germline V gene encodes CDR1 SQVTM and CDR2 ANQGSEA. In DNA form, the CDR3 reads TGCAGCGTTTCGGCCAGAAACATAGCGGGGAACTCCTACGAGCAGTACTTC. Its translation: CSVSARNIAGNSYEQYF.

This clonotype has a handful of counts. The junction and the germline gene differ at one end; a read error may be behind it. The V and J genes are TRBV7-9 and TRBJ2-3; D might be TRBD1 (6 bases). This CDR3 spans 15 amino acids. CDR1 and CDR2 from the germline V gene are SEHNR and FQNEAQ (reference sequence). The chain's CDR3 is CASSLAGRGPDAQYF. The CDR3 DNA follows: TGTGCCAGCAGCTTAGCTGGCAGGGGACCAGATGCGCAGTATTTT.

The chain recombines TRBV29-1 with TRBJ1-1; D gene uncertain. V lost 2 bases to trimming and J lost 6 bases, with 19 bases between them. CDR1 is SQVTM, CDR2 ANQGSEA, per germline. This CDR3 comprises 15 residues. This CDR3 is CSVEFTTRVQAEAFF. CDR3 in DNA: TGCAGCGTTGAATTCACCACAAGGGTCCAAGCTGAAGCTTTCTTT.

There are a few counts of this clonotype. The chain employs TRBV2 and TRBJ1-4; 7 nucleotides agree with TRBD1. The CDR3 spans 13 residues. Trimming took 6 bases from V and 8 from J; bases not matched to a gene: 6. CDR1 is SNHLY and CDR2 is FYNNEI in the germline V gene. CDR3 bases: TGTGCCAGCAGATACAGGGGCGAAGAAAAACTGTTTTTT. Translated, it gives CASRYRGEEKLFF.

This clonotype was counted ten times or more. The genes are TRBV18 and TRBJ2-5; D ambiguous. This CDR3 spans 12 amino acids. Germline-derived CDR1 and CDR2 are KGHSH and LQKENI. Trimming took 8 bases from V and 0 from J, leaving 7 bases between them. CDR3 in amino acids: CASSPYQETQYF. The CDR3 DNA reads as TGTGCCAGCAGTCCGTACCAAGAGACCCAGTACTTC.

V usage is TRBV7-2 and J usage is TRBJ2-3, with a weak D call TRBD1 (6 bases). The germline V gene encodes CDR1 SGHTA and CDR2 FQGNSA. Between the trimmed V and J ends, which lost 5 bases and 9 bases, there was a span of 15 bases. The CDR3 has 13 residues. This chain's CDR3 is CASSGPTRGTQYF. CDR3 in DNA: TGTGCCAGCAGCGGGCCAACAAGGGGGACGCAGTATTTT.

At least ten counts were recorded for this clonotype. This rearrangement joins TRBV7-3 to TRBJ2-3, with D tentatively TRBD2 (6 bases). The V end lost 5 bases, the J end lost 2 bases, and 8 bases lay between the germline ends. The length of the CDR3 is 13 residues. Looked up from germline, CDR1 is SGHTA and CDR2 is FQGTGA. The DNA of the CDR3 is TGTGCCAGCAGCCCGGGACTCACAGATACGCAGTATTTT. This translates into CASSPGLTDTQYF.

The chain has TRBV30 and TRBJ2-7; D gene unclear. Germline values: CDR1 GTSNPN, CDR2 SVGIG (reference sequence). This CDR3 is 15 amino acids long. V lost 2 bases and J 0 bases, leaving 14 bases between the germline ends. CDR3 bases: TGTGCCTGGAGTTCATGCCAAGGCAGCTCCTACGAGCAGTACTTC. It encodes CAWSSCQGSSYEQYF.

This clonotype came up a few times. CDR3 DNA: TGTGCCAGCAGTTACCCCGGGGGCACTGAAGCTTTCTTT. This gives the protein CASSYPGGTEAFF. The chain carries TRBV6-5 and TRBJ1-1; D is possibly TRBD1 (5 bases). Looked up from germline, CDR1 is MNHEY and CDR2 is SVGAGI. The CDR3 length is 13 residues. V lost 2 bases and J 4 bases, leaving 8 bases between the germline ends.

Points on this clonotype: Just one base apart from a much larger clone, this may be a read error. The chain recombines TRBV7-9 with TRBJ2-1; TRBD2 is a possible D gene (6 bases). Germline V gene lookup returns CDR1 SEHNR and CDR2 FQNEAQ (reference sequence). This CDR3 spans 14 amino acids. The germline V and J ends were trimmed by 3 bases and 4 bases, with 10 bases remaining between them. The CDR3 coding sequence is TGTGCCAGCAGCTTCGGGCGGGGTTACAATGAGCAGTTCTTC. It translates to CASSFGRGYNEQFF.

This clonotype showed up just a few times. V and J are TRBV10-1 and TRBJ2-5; D might be TRBD1 (5 bases). Trimming shortened V by 5 bases and J by 5 bases, and 12 bases separated the two germline ends. Germline CDR1 WNHNN, CDR2 SYGVQD (reference sequence). CDR3 length equals 13 residues. CDR3 in amino acids: CASSSGMEETQYF. DNA for the CDR3: TGCGCCAGCAGTTCAGGGATGGAGGAGACCCAGTACTTC.

The chain recombines TRBV2 with TRBJ1-5; D perhaps matches TRBD1 (5 bases). There are 14 residues in the CDR3. Per the germline V gene, CDR1 is SNHLY and CDR2 is FYNNEI. The V end lost 3 bases, the J end lost 2 bases, and 8 bases lay between the germline ends. In nucleotides, the CDR3 is TGTGCCAGCAGTGAGCAGGGCCGCAATCAGCCCCAGCATTTT. Protein product: CASSEQGRNQPQHF.

This clonotype was observed a handful of times. V is TRBV24-1 and J is TRBJ1-4; no firm D call. The CDR3 totals 14 residues. Trimming removed 9 bases at V and 5 bases at J, with 15 bases between. CDR1 KGHDR and CDR2 SFDVKD come from the germline V gene. CDR3 protein: CATCAAEGNEKLFF. CDR3 in DNA: TGTGCCACCTGTGCAGCGGAGGGAAATGAAAAACTGTTTTTT.

Note on this clonotype: In this CDR3 the conserved last residue, phenylalanine or tryptophan, is missing, so a read error is likely. The chain uses TRBV10-2 and TRBJ1-4; D not certain. In germline, CDR1 is WSHSY, CDR2 SAAADI. V lost 3 bases and J lost 8, with 13 bases in between. CDR3 length equals 14 residues. The DNA for the CDR3 is TGCGCCAGCAGTGACCGGACGGGAGAAGAAAAACTGTTTCTT. Translated, it gives CASSDRTGEEKLFL.

The V call is TRBV20-1, the J call TRBJ2-1; D is uncertain. The CDR3 has 13 residues. The V gene lost 1 base and the J gene lost 5 bases, with 9 bases spanning the gap. Germline V CDR1 and CDR2: DFQATT, SNEGSKA (reference sequence). Here the CDR3 reads CSARGVSNNEQFF. CDR3 coding DNA: TGCAGTGCTAGAGGGGTTTCAAACAATGAGCAGTTCTTC.